These 25 T cell receptor beta chains came from one sample sequenced in a study of blood T cell repertoires in COVID-19. Assay: immunoSEQ multiplex PCR; the TCRdb copy retains only in-frame clones and omits some. The sample has just over 90,000 clones, about 77% seen once. Sequencing was carried out using peripheral blood. These receptors were collected from a human donor in a cohort sampled during active COVID-19.

The gene calls are TRBV4-1 and TRBJ1-2; D perhaps matches TRBD1 (5 bases). This CDR3 contains 15 residues. Trimming removed 0 bases from V and 8 bases from J, with 16 bases in between. From germline, CDR1 is MGHRA and CDR2 YSYEKL. The CDR3 coding sequence is TGCGCCAGCAGCCAAGATGCCCCTGGGGCCCGGGGCTACACCTTC. Residues: CASSQDAPGARGYTF.

This clone was picked up a small number of times. The chain couples TRBV7-3 to TRBJ2-7, with 10 bases matching TRBD2. CDR3 length: 15 residues. Trimming cost V 5 bases and J 4 bases; bases outside gene matches: 8. The germline V gene has CDR1 SGHTA and CDR2 FQGTGA. CDR3 protein: CASSPNPSGSYEQYF. DNA of the CDR3: TGTGCCAGCAGCCCTAACCCTAGCGGGAGTTACGAGCAGTACTTC.

This chain uses TRBV7-6 with TRBJ2-7, with TRBD1 matching 7 bases. V shed 5 bases and J 3 bases; nucleotides not matched to a gene: 10. Germline values: CDR1 SGHVS, CDR2 FNYEAQ. The CDR3 length is 15 residues. CDR3 in DNA: TGTGCCAGCAGCCCAGCAGGCACAGGGGTCTACGAGCAGTACTTC. This gives the protein CASSPAGTGVYEQYF.

The chain recombines TRBV5-1 with TRBJ1-2; 8 positions match TRBD1. V shed 5 bases and J 7 bases; nucleotides not matched to a gene: 10. The CDR3 consists of 14 residues. Germline CDR1 reads SGHRS; CDR2 reads YFSETQ. For the CDR3, the DNA is TGCGCCAGCAGGGACGGACAGGGCGAGGCTGGCTACACCTTC. Amino acids: CASRDGQGEAGYTF.

This clone has only one observation. This chain uses TRBV5-1 with TRBJ2-1; D is possibly TRBD1 (5 bases). Trimming removed 4 bases at V and 3 bases at J, with 14 bases between. Looked up from germline, CDR1 is SGHRS and CDR2 is YFSETQ. The length of the CDR3 is 15 residues. In nucleotides, the CDR3 is TGCGCCAGCAGCCCTGCGCGGCAGGGCTACAATGAGCAGTTCTTC. This gives the protein CASSPARQGYNEQFF.

V usage is TRBV11-3 and J usage is TRBJ2-2; possible D gene TRBD2, 6 bases. V lost 2 bases and J 5 bases, leaving 15 bases between the germline ends. The V gene's germline CDR1 is SGHNT and CDR2 YENEEA. The CDR3 is 16 amino acids. CDR3 loop: CASSLNFGRSTGELFF. The CDR3 nucleotides are TGTGCCAGCAGCTTAAATTTTGGGAGGTCGACCGGGGAGCTGTTTTTT.

V usage is TRBV19 and J usage is TRBJ1-6; 7 bases map to TRBD1. Unmatched junction bases numbered 7, after V lost 6 bases and J lost 8 bases. CDR3 length: 14 amino acids. Germline V CDR1 and CDR2: LNHDA, SQIVND (reference sequence). The CDR3 region is CASSGQAGHSPLHF. The CDR3, as DNA: TGTGCCAGTAGCGGACAGGCGGGACATTCACCCCTCCACTTT.

As DNA, the CDR3 is TGTGCCAGCAGTCCAGTTGGGAGGACTGAAGCTTTCTTT. It codes for CASSPVGRTEAFF. The chain carries TRBV27 and TRBJ1-1; D is ambiguous. Trimming left V 5 bases short and J 5 bases short, with 12 bases between. CDR3 length equals 13 residues. CDR1 is MNHEY and CDR2 is SMNVEV in the germline V gene (reference sequence).

In the case of this clone: One junction end does not reproduce the germline sequence, and a read error may be involved. The chain employs TRBV7-9 and TRBJ2-4; D possibly corresponds to TRBD1 (6 bases). This CDR3 spans 11 amino acids. Germline lookup yields CDR1 SEHNR and CDR2 FQNEAQ (reference sequence). The CDR3 DNA reads as TGTGCCAGCAGCGGTAGTACAGGGCTGTCCTTC. Amino acid sequence: CASSGSTGLSF.

The CDR3 is CATSEARGAGDQPQHF. The CDR3 nucleotides read TGTGCCACCAGTGAAGCCAGGGGCGCGGGGGATCAGCCCCAGCATTTT. J is TRBJ1-5 and V is TRBV24-1; possible D gene TRBD1, 6 bases. The germline gives CDR1 KGHDR, CDR2 SFDVKD. There are 16 residues in the CDR3. V lost 4 bases and J lost 5, with 17 bases in between.

This clone was recorded at least ten times. The chain links TRBV27 to TRBJ1-5; D unresolved. Germline V gives CDR1 MNHEY, CDR2 SMNVEV (reference sequence). This CDR3 is 13 amino acids long. V lost 0 bases and J 4 bases, leaving 4 bases between the germline ends. The CDR3 DNA reads TGTGCCAGCAGTTTATCGAGTAATCAGCCCCAGCATTTT. Residues: CASSLSSNQPQHF.

CDR3: CASRGDSLIRDYGYTF. The CDR3 DNA reads TGCGCCAGCAGGGGGGACAGCTTAATTAGGGACTATGGCTACACCTTC. J is TRBJ1-2 and V is TRBV5-1, with 7 bases fitting TRBD1. This CDR3 spans 16 amino acids. Germline-derived CDR1 and CDR2 are SGHRS and YFSETQ. Trimming took 5 bases from V and 3 from J; bases not matched to a gene: 13.

The V and J genes are TRBV4-1 and TRBJ2-7, with TRBD2 matching over 8 bases. In germline, CDR1 is MGHRA, CDR2 YSYEKL. There are 17 residues in the CDR3. After removal of 0 bases from V and 6 bases from J, the junction contained 13 bases not matched to a gene. CDR3 residues: CASSQDRASGFRSEQYF. Here the CDR3 DNA reads TGCGCCAGCAGCCAAGATCGGGCTAGCGGGTTCCGAAGCGAGCAGTACTTC.

This clone occurred a few times. The CDR3 is CASRTSGTGTYEQYF. The CDR3 DNA reads as TGTGCCAGCCGGACTTCCGGGACAGGGACCTACGAGCAGTACTTC. The rearrangement uses TRBV2 and TRBJ2-7, with 9 positions matching TRBD1. Germline CDR1 SNHLY, CDR2 FYNNEI. The CDR3 runs to 15 residues. V gave up 8 bases and J gave up 2 bases; unmatched junction bases: 10.

CDR3 in DNA: TGTGCCAGCAGCCCTTGGGTAGGGGGGGGAGATGGCGCAAATGAGCAGTTCTTC. Translating gives CASSPWVGGGDGANEQFF. The genes are TRBV6-2 or TRBV6-3 and TRBJ2-1; TRBD2 is a possible D gene (7 bases). The CDR3 length is 18 residues. Germline assignment: CDR1 MNHEY and CDR2 SVGEGT. Between the trimmed V and J ends, which lost 6 bases and 7 bases, there was a span of 28 bases.

This clone showed up just once. CDR3 sequence (DNA): TGTGCCAGCAGCTTGGGCAGGCGGGACACAGATACGCAGTATTTT. Translating it yields CASSLGRRDTDTQYF. The chain uses TRBV7-9 and TRBJ2-3; D is possibly TRBD2 (6 bases). Trimming took off 3 bases at V and 2 bases at J, with 12 bases between the two ends. Germline CDR1 is SEHNR and CDR2 is FQNEAQ (reference sequence). The CDR3 is made up of 15 amino acids.

The chain links TRBV18 to TRBJ2-7; 7 nucleotides line up with TRBD1. Germline CDR1 is KGHSH and CDR2 is LQKENI. The ends lost 1 base at V and 7 bases at J; junction bases unmatched: 4. This CDR3 spans 13 amino acids. The CDR3 coding sequence is TGTGCCAGCTCACCACTCGGGACAGATGAGCAGTACTTC. Translating gives CASSPLGTDEQYF.

The chain recombines TRBV10-2 with TRBJ2-1, with D perhaps TRBD2 (6 bases). The V gene's germline CDR1 is WSHSY and CDR2 SAAADI. The CDR3 consists of 16 residues. V was cut by 0 bases and J by 5 bases, with 14 bases left in between. The CDR3 region is CASSESGLPRDNEQFF. In DNA form, the CDR3 reads TGCGCCAGCAGTGAGTCGGGACTCCCGCGCGACAATGAGCAGTTCTTC.

This rearrangement joins TRBV30 to TRBJ1-4; D remains ambiguous. Germline V gene lookup returns CDR1 GTSNPN and CDR2 SVGIG (reference sequence). Trimming stripped 6 bases from V and 8 bases from J, with 19 bases between. The CDR3 covers 14 residues. CDR3 nucleotide sequence: TGTGCCTGTCCGTCCCTCCTGGGAGGCGAAAAACTGTTTTTT. The encoded protein is CACPSLLGGEKLFF.

The chain links TRBV14 to TRBJ1-1; TRBD1 matches 9 bases. The V segment lost 4 bases and the J segment 1 base; nucleotides outside the gene matches: 13. The CDR3 runs to 18 residues. Germline V lookup: CDR1 SGHDN, CDR2 FVKESK. The CDR3 here is CASSPSGQGMIRNTEAFF. DNA of the CDR3: TGTGCCAGCAGCCCGTCGGGACAGGGTATGATAAGGAACACTGAAGCTTTCTTT.

This clone has more than one count but fewer than ten. This chain connects TRBV28 to TRBJ1-1, with 10 bases identical to TRBD1. V shed 6 bases and J 10 bases; nucleotides not matched to a gene: 14. The CDR3 is 15 amino acids. Germline V CDR1 and CDR2: MDHEN, SYDVKM. The CDR3 is CASSLDRGRGVRAFF. CDR3 bases: TGTGCCAGCAGCCTGGACAGGGGGAGGGGTGTGAGAGCTTTCTTT.

This chain's CDR3 is CASSLGLAGSNTGELFF. The DNA of the CDR3 is TGCGCCAGCAGCTTGGGTCTAGCGGGATCGAACACCGGGGAGCTGTTTTTT. The chain recombines TRBV5-1 with TRBJ2-2, with TRBD2 matching 9 bases. J was trimmed by 0 bases and V by 0 bases; bases with no gene match: 3. The length of the CDR3 is 17 residues. CDR1 and CDR2 (germline): SGHRS, YFSETQ. Combining the CDR3 with reference TRBV5-1 and TRBJ2-2 gives the whole variable domain KAGVTQTPRYLIKTRGQQVTLSCSPISGHRSVSWYQQTPGQGLQFLFEYFSETQRNKGNFPGRFSGRQFSNSRSEMNVSTLELGDSALYLCASSLGLAGSNTGELFFGEGSRLTVL.

CDR3 DNA: TGTGCCAGTAAGGAGGCTTCGTGGTTCTTC. It is translated as CASKEASWFF. This chain joins TRBV19 and TRBJ2-1; D is possibly TRBD2 (5 bases). The length of the CDR3 is 10 residues. The germline V and J ends were trimmed by 7 bases and 15 bases, with 13 bases remaining between them. Germline lookup yields CDR1 LNHDA and CDR2 SQIVND (reference sequence).

Only a few counts were recorded for this clone. V usage is TRBV5-8 and J usage is TRBJ2-1; D ambiguous. The CDR3 has 12 amino acids. The germline V gene has CDR1 SGHTS and CDR2 YDEGEE. The germline V and J ends were trimmed by 3 bases and 9 bases, with 10 bases remaining between them. CDR3: CASSSRRVEQFF. In DNA, the CDR3 is TGTGCCAGCAGCTCTCGACGGGTTGAGCAGTTCTTC.

The chain has TRBV2 and TRBJ2-7, with D possibly being TRBD1 (5 bases). The V end lost 6 bases, the J end lost 0 bases, and 9 bases lay between the germline ends. Germline values: CDR1 SNHLY, CDR2 FYNNEI. This CDR3 spans 13 amino acids. The CDR3 coding sequence is TGTGCCAGCAGGGGGCCCAGCTCCTACGAGCAGTACTTC. It specifies CASRGPSSYEQYF.